These 16 T cell receptor beta chains were all obtained from the same sample, sequenced in a study of cytomegalovirus exposure and HLA in healthy donors. PCR employed 60 Vbeta and 13 Jbeta primers. Generated by immunoSEQ multiplex PCR, the TCRdb table keeps only in-frame clones and is missing some. This sample carries roughly 140,000 clones, with roughly 3% going to the ten biggest clones. The sample comprised PBMCs. These receptor sequences come from a middle-aged man in good health and CMV-seronegative.

The chain couples TRBV7-2 to TRBJ2-2, with TRBD1 matching 8 bases. Germline V lookup: CDR1 SGHTA, CDR2 FQGNSA. This CDR3 has 16 residues. V lost 5 bases to trimming and J lost 6 bases; unmatched junction nucleotides: 11. The CDR3 spells CASSDRQGYFAGELFF. Here the CDR3 DNA reads TGTGCCAGCAGCGACCGACAGGGGTATTTCGCCGGGGAGCTGTTTTTT.

V usage is TRBV5-6 and J usage is TRBJ1-2; the match to TRBD1 covers 10 bases. CDR1 SGHDT and CDR2 YYEEEE come from the germline V gene. The CDR3 is 15 residues long. Germline trimming cut 7 bases from V and 3 bases from J; bases unmatched to any gene: 9. The CDR3 spells CASGTMTGGYYGYTF. The CDR3 coding sequence is TGTGCCAGCGGCACCATGACAGGGGGCTACTATGGCTACACCTTC.

This rearrangement joins TRBV6-5 to TRBJ1-1; unclear D gene. Germline CDR1 reads MNHEY; CDR2 reads SVGAGI. This CDR3 is built from 13 residues. V gave up 5 bases and J gave up 2 bases, with 9 bases separating them. The CDR3 nucleotides read TGTGCCAGCAGTCGCGGAGTCAACACTGAAGCTTTCTTT. It translates to CASSRGVNTEAFF.

The chain carries TRBV5-1 and TRBJ1-1; 9 nucleotides align to TRBD1. Per the germline V gene, CDR1 is SGHRS and CDR2 is YFSETQ. CDR3 length equals 13 residues. J gave up 5 bases and V 3 bases, and 2 bases lay outside the gene matches. The CDR3 DNA follows: TGCGCCAGCAGCTCGACAGGGGGGACTGAAGCTTTCTTT. Amino acids: CASSSTGGTEAFF.

The rearrangement joins TRBV5-6 to TRBJ2-3, with no clear D. CDR1 SGHDT and CDR2 YYEEEE come from the germline V gene. V lost 4 bases to trimming and J lost 0 bases, with 3 bases between them. The CDR3 extends over 12 amino acids. The CDR3 DNA is TGTGCCAGCAGCCGGAGCACAGATACGCAGTATTTT. Translating it yields CASSRSTDTQYF. Combining the CDR3 with reference TRBV5-6 and TRBJ2-3 gives the whole variable domain DAGVTQSPTHLIKTRGQQVTLRCSPKSGHDTVSWYQQALGQGPQFIFQYYEEEERQRGNFPDRFSGHQFPNYSSELNVNALLLGDSALYLCASSRSTDTQYFGPGTRLTVL.

The V gene is TRBV7-3, the J gene TRBJ2-3; 9 bases fit TRBD1. Germline V CDR1 and CDR2: SGHTA, FQGTGA. CDR3 length equals 16 residues. J gave up 4 bases and V 1 base, and 6 bases lay outside the gene matches. The CDR3 protein is CASSLNHGTGSDTQYF. As DNA, the CDR3 is TGTGCCAGCAGCTTAAATCACGGGACAGGGTCAGATACGCAGTATTTT.

The chain couples TRBV19 to TRBJ1-5; 8 nucleotides align to TRBD1. V was clipped by 7 bases and J by 0 bases; unmatched bases: 14. The CDR3 loop spans 18 amino acids. Germline V gene data show CDR1 as LNHDA and CDR2 as SQIVND (reference sequence). CDR3 nucleotides: TGTGCCAGTACCGGCCCCAGACAGGGGATATTTAGCAATCAGCCCCAGCATTTT. This gives the protein CASTGPRQGIFSNQPQHF.

The CDR3 bases are TGCGCCAGCAGCCGGGGTGGACTAGCGGGCGTTGGGAATGAGCAGTTCTTC. Its protein is CASSRGGLAGVGNEQFF. The chain couples TRBV4-1 to TRBJ2-1; the match to TRBD2 covers 11 bases. With V trimmed by 4 bases and J by 7 bases, 12 bases remained unmatched. The CDR3 covers 17 residues. Germline V gene sequence: CDR1 MGHRA, CDR2 YSYEKL.

This sequence joins TRBV12-5 and TRBJ1-1; D unclear. The CDR3 has 14 residues. Germline CDR1 LGHNT, CDR2 FRNRAP. V was trimmed by 6 bases and J by 1 base, leaving 12 bases between them. CDR3 sequence: CASGRTRGNTEAFF. Here the CDR3 DNA reads TGTGCTAGTGGCCGCACCCGAGGGAACACTGAAGCTTTCTTT.

The gene calls are TRBV9 and TRBJ1-1; 9 positions agree with TRBD1. J lost 1 base, V lost 3 bases, and 10 bases had no gene match. This CDR3 has 17 amino acids. Per germline, CDR1 SGDLS and CDR2 YYNGEE. The DNA for the CDR3 is TGTGCCAGCAGCGGGCTCCGGGACAGGGAGGCGAACACTGAAGCTTTCTTT. Translation gives CASSGLRDREANTEAFF. Full variable domain (outside the CDR3, taken from reference TRBV9 and TRBJ1-1): DSGVTQTPKHLITATGQRVTLRCSPRSGDLSVYWYQQSLDQGLQFLIQYYNGEERAKGNILERFSAQQFPDLHSELNLSSLELGDSALYFCASSGLRDREANTEAFFGQGTRLTVV.

The chain has TRBV6-1 and TRBJ1-3, with D unresolved. The CDR3 runs 11 residues. V was trimmed by 2 bases and J by 6 bases, leaving 2 bases between them. The germline CDR1 and CDR2 sequences are MNHNS and SASEGT. CDR3: CASSELNTIYF. The CDR3 nucleotides read TGTGCCAGCAGTGAACTAAACACCATATATTTT.

V and J are TRBV7-9 and TRBJ2-5; TRBD1 agrees at 9 bases. The J call may be wrong; the DNA end is better matched by TRBJ2-7. The CDR3 contains 15 residues. The germline V gene has CDR1 SEHNR and CDR2 FQNEAQ (reference sequence). CDR3 DNA: TGTGCCAGCGACCCGCTGACAGGGGGATCCTACGAGCAGTACTTC. Translated, it gives CASDPLTGGSYEQYF.

The V call is TRBV5-5, the J call TRBJ2-7; D not resolved. The CDR3 totals 15 residues. The V end lost 3 bases, the J end lost 3 bases, and 16 bases lay between the germline ends. Looked up from germline, CDR1 is SGHKS and CDR2 is YYEKEE (reference sequence). Here the CDR3 reads CASSSKWPGVYEQYF. Here the CDR3 DNA reads TGTGCCAGCAGCTCCAAGTGGCCTGGAGTCTACGAGCAGTACTTC.

The chain uses TRBV4-3 and TRBJ1-2, with TRBD1 matching 7 bases. V lost 1 base and J lost 1; bases outside the gene matches: 3. Germline-derived CDR1 and CDR2 are LGHNA and YSLEER. CDR3 size: 15 residues. In nucleotides, the CDR3 is TGCGCCAGCAGCCAAGTAGGGACAGTTAACTATGGCTACACCTTC. It encodes CASSQVGTVNYGYTF.

The chain has TRBV9 and TRBJ2-3; D possibly corresponds to TRBD2 (5 bases). The V gene's germline CDR1 is SGDLS and CDR2 YYNGEE. Trimming removed 3 bases from V and 8 bases from J, with 13 bases in between. The CDR3 has 13 residues. This CDR3 is CASSGGVGGTQYF. Here the CDR3 DNA reads TGTGCCAGCAGCGGGGGAGTGGGTGGTACGCAGTATTTT.

The rearrangement joins TRBV19 to TRBJ2-5; 7 bases align to TRBD2. The CDR3 is 15 residues long. Germline CDR1 is LNHDA and CDR2 is SQIVND (reference sequence). V shed 6 bases, J shed 2 bases, and the junction held 9 bases outside the gene matches. The CDR3 nucleotides are TGTGCCAGTAGCCCCGGGGGGACCTATCAAGAGACCCAGTACTTC. It translates to CASSPGGTYQETQYF.